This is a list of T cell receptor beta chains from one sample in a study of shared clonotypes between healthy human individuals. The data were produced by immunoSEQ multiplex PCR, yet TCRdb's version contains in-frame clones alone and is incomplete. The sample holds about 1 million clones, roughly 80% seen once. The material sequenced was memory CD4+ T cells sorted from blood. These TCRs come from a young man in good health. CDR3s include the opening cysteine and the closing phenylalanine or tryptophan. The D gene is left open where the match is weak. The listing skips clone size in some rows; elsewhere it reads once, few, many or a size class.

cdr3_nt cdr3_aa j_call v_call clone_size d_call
TGTGCCAGCAGCTTATCCGGGACAACTAATGAAAAACTGTTTTTT CASSLSGTTNEKLFF TRBJ1-4 TRBV7-9 - -
TGTGCCAGCAGTTACGTGCGGGACAGGGGAGGAAATGAGCAGTTCTTC CASSYVRDRGGNEQFF TRBJ2-1 TRBV6-5 - TRBD1
TGTGCCAGTAGTATAGGGGGGAACACCGGGGAGCTGTTTTTT CASSIGGNTGELFF TRBJ2-2 TRBV19 - -
TGTGCCAGCAGTTACATACCTAGCTCGAATGAGCAGTTCTTC CASSYIPSSNEQFF TRBJ2-1 TRBV6-5 once -
TGCGCCAGCAGCCTAAGCCCCGGGACTACCCAAGAGACCCAGTACTTC CASSLSPGTTQETQYF TRBJ2-5 TRBV5-1 few TRBD2
TGTGCCAGCTCACCACTAATCACAGGTGAGCAGTTCTTC CASSPLITGEQFF TRBJ2-1 TRBV18 - -
TGTGCCAGCAGCTTGGTGAGGTCCTCGGGCCCAGATACGCAGTATTTT CASSLVRSSGPDTQYF TRBJ2-3 TRBV5-4 - -
TGTGCCAGCAGTAGTAGCGGGGCTTACCTAGGAGAGACCCAGTACTTC CASSSSGAYLGETQYF TRBJ2-5 TRBV6-6 - TRBD2
TGTGCCAGCAGTTCGACAGGCGCCCCCCAAGAGACCCAGTACTTC CASSSTGAPQETQYF TRBJ2-5 TRBV2 - -
TGTGCCAGCAGTCTCCGGGAGGGGTTCTACAATGAGCAGTTCTTC CASSLREGFYNEQFF TRBJ2-1 TRBV6-6 few TRBD2
TGTGCCTGGAGGCAGGGTAACACCGGGGAGCTGTTTTTT CAWRQGNTGELFF TRBJ2-2 TRBV30 - -
TGTGCCATCAGTGTGGGGACAGGCGCTGACAATTCACCCCTCCACTTT CAISVGTGADNSPLHF TRBJ1-6 TRBV10-3 - TRBD1
TGTGCCAGCAGTTTGCTATGGGGGGGAGAAGCTTTCTTT CASSLLWGGEAFF TRBJ1-1 TRBV7-2 once -
TGTGCCAGCTCCCCAACCGGGACTAGCGTAGCCTACGAGCAGTACTTC CASSPTGTSVAYEQYF TRBJ2-7 TRBV5-4 - TRBD2
TGTGCCAGCAGCAACTCACGGGACAGGGCGTACACCGGGGAGCTGTTTTTT CASSNSRDRAYTGELFF TRBJ2-2 TRBV21-1 - -
TGTGCCAGCAGCTTGAGGCAGGGAGGGACAGATACGCAGTATTTT CASSLRQGGTDTQYF TRBJ2-3 TRBV5-4 - TRBD2
TGTGCCAGCCGCGCAGGATTTAATGAAAAACTGTTTTTT CASRAGFNEKLFF TRBJ1-4 TRBV6-5 - -
TGTGCCACCGGGAGGGGGGGGATGGAGACCCAGTACTTC CATGRGGMETQYF TRBJ2-5 TRBV10-3 - TRBD2
TGTGCCAGCAGCCCCGGACGGGGGGCGGTAGGGGAGACCCAGTACTTC CASSPGRGAVGETQYF TRBJ2-5 TRBV7-9 - -
TGTGCCAGCTCACTCCCCGGGACAGGGGCGCGGGAGCAGTACTTC CASSLPGTGAREQYF TRBJ2-7 TRBV18 - TRBD1
TGTGCCACCAGCGCGCCGGGACGGACCGACCCCCTCCACTTT CATSAPGRTDPLHF TRBJ1-6 TRBV15 - -
TGCAGCGTTCGGGCGGGATCGACAAGCAATGAGCAGTTCTTC CSVRAGSTSNEQFF TRBJ2-1 TRBV29-1 - -
TGTGCCAGCAGCCCCGGGGCCCCTAAAGGAGATACGCAGTATTTT CASSPGAPKGDTQYF TRBJ2-3 TRBV14 - -
TGTGCCAGCAGTGAACAGGGGACGCCCCTACGGGAGCAGTACTTC CASSEQGTPLREQYF TRBJ2-7 TRBV2 once -
TGTGCCAGCAGTAGAGTCGGGATGTCGATTCAGTACTTC CASSRVGMSIQYF TRBJ2-4 TRBV27 - -
TGCAGCGCAACCAAGGGGACAGGACCTCAAGAGACCCAGTACTTC CSATKGTGPQETQYF TRBJ2-5 TRBV29-1 - TRBD1
TGTGCCAGCAGTCCCTGGCAGGGGGATCAGCCCCAGCATTTT CASSPWQGDQPQHF TRBJ1-5 TRBV28 - TRBD1
TGTGCCAGCAGCTTAGTGGGTGGGGCAGGGAAGGCCTACGAGCAGTACTTC CASSLVGGAGKAYEQYF TRBJ2-7 TRBV7-2 once -